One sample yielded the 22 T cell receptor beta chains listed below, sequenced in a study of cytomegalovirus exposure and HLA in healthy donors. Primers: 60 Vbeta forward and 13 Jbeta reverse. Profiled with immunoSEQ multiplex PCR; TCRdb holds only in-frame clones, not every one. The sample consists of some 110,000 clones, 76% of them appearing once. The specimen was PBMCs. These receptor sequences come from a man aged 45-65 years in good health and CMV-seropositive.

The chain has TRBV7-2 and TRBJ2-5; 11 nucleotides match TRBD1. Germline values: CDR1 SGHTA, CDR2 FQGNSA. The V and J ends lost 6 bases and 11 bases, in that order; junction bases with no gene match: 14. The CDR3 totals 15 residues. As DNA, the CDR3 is TGTGCCAGCAGTCGCCCGGGACAGGGGGAGAGGGAGCAGTACTTC. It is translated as CASSRPGQGEREQYF.

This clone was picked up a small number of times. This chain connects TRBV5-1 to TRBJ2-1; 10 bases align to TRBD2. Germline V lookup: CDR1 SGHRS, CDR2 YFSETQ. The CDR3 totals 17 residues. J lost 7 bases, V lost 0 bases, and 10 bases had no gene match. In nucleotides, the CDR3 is TGCGCCAGCAGCTTGGGATTTAGCGGGGGGTCGGGGAATGAGCAGTTCTTC. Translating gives CASSLGFSGGSGNEQFF.

CDR3 nucleotides: TGTGCCAGCAGAAAGCCGGACCAAGAGACCCAGTACTTC. Translation: CASRKPDQETQYF. V and J are TRBV5-5 and TRBJ2-5; D unresolved. The CDR3 is 13 amino acids. V shed 5 bases and J shed 0 bases, with 8 bases lying between them. Germline V lookup: CDR1 SGHKS, CDR2 YYEKEE (reference sequence).

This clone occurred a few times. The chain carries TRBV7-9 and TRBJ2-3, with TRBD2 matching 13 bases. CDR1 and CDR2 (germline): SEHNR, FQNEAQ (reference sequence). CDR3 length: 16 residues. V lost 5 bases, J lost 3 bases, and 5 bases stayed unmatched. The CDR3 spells CASSQRTSGSTDTQYF. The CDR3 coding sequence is TGTGCCAGCAGCCAACGGACTAGCGGGAGTACAGATACGCAGTATTTT. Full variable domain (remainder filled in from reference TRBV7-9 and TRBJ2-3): DTGVSQNPRHKITKRGQNVTFRCDPISEHNRLYWYRQTLGQGPEFLTYFQNEAQLEKSRLLSDRFSAERPKGSFSTLEIQRTEQGDSAMYLCASSQRTSGSTDTQYFGPGTRLTVL.

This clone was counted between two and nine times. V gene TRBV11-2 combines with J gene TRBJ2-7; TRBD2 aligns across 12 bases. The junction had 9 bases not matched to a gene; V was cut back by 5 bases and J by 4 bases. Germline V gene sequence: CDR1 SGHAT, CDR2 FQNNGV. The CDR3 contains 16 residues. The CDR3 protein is CASSHLAGGPGYEQYF. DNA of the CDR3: TGTGCCAGCAGCCATCTAGCGGGAGGGCCCGGATACGAGCAGTACTTC.

CDR3 DNA sequence: TGTGCCAGCAGTCCATATATGGGACAGAGGGCCAACGTCCTGACTTTC. Its protein is CASSPYMGQRANVLTF. The gene calls are TRBV27 and TRBJ2-6; 7 bases agree with TRBD1. This CDR3 spans 16 amino acids. V was clipped by 5 bases and J by 5 bases; unmatched bases: 9. CDR1 is MNHEY and CDR2 is SMNVEV in the germline V gene (reference sequence).

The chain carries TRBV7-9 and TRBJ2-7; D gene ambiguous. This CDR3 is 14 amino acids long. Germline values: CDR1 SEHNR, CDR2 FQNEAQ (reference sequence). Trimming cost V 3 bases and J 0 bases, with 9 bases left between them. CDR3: CASSFSLSSYEQYF. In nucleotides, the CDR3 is TGTGCCAGCAGCTTTAGCCTAAGCTCCTACGAGCAGTACTTC.

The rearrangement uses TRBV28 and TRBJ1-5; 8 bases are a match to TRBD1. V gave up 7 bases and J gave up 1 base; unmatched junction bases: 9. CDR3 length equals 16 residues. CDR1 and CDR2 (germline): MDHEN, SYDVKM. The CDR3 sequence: CASTLRQGNSNQPQHF. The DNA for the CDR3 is TGTGCCAGCACCCTGAGACAGGGGAACAGCAATCAGCCCCAGCATTTT.

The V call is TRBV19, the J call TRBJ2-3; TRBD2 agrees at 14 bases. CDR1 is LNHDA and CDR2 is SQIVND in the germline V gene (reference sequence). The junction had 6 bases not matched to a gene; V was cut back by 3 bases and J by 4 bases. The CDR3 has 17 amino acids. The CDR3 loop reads CASSIPRLAGGPDTQYF. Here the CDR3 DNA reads TGTGCCAGTAGTATCCCACGACTAGCGGGGGGGCCAGATACGCAGTATTTT.

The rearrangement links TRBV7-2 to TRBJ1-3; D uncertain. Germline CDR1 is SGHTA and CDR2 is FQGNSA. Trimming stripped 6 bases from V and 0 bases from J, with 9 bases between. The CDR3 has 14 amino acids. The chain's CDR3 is CASSFSPSGNTIYF. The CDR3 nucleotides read TGTGCCAGCAGTTTTAGCCCCTCTGGAAACACCATATATTTT.

The CDR3 nucleotides are TGTGCCAGCAGCGTAATTGCGACAGGGGGCCTCACAGATACGCAGTATTTT. It specifies CASSVIATGGLTDTQYF. V is TRBV9 and J is TRBJ2-3, with 10 bases lining up with TRBD1. J gave up 2 bases and V 1 base, and 7 bases lay outside the gene matches. CDR1 and CDR2 (germline): SGDLS, YYNGEE. The CDR3 has 17 residues.

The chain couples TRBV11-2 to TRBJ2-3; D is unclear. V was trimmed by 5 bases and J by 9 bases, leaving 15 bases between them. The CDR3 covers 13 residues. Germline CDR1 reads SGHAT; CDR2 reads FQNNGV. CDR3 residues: CASSPRLSRTQYF. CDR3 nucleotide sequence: TGTGCCAGCAGCCCCAGACTCAGTCGGACGCAGTATTTT.

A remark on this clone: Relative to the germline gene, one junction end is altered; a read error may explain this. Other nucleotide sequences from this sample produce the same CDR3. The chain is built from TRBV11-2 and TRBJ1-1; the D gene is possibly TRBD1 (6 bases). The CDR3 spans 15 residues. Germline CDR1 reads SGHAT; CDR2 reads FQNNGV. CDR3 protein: CASSSQGQTNTEAFF. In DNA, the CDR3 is TGTGCCAGCAGCTCCCAGGGACAAACGAACACTGAAGCCTTCTTT.

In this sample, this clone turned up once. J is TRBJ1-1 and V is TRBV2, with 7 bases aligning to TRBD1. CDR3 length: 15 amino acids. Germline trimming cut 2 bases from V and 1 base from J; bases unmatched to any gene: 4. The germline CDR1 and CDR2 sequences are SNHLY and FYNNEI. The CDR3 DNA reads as TGTGCCAGCAGTGAAACACAGGGGAAGAACACTGAAGCTTTCTTT. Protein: CASSETQGKNTEAFF.

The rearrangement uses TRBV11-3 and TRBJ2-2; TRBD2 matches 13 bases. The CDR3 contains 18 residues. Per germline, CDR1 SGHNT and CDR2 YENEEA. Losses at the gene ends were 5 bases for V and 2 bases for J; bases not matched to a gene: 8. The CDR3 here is CASSQTSGRASNTGELFF. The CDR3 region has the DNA TGTGCCAGCAGCCAAACTAGCGGGAGGGCCTCAAACACCGGGGAGCTGTTTTTT.

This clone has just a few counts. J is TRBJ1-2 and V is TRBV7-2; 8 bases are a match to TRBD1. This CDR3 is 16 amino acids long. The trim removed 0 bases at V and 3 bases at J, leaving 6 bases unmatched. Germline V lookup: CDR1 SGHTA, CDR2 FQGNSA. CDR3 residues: CASSLAGTGLYYGYTF. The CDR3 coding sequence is TGTGCCAGCAGCTTAGCGGGGACAGGTTTATACTATGGCTACACCTTC.

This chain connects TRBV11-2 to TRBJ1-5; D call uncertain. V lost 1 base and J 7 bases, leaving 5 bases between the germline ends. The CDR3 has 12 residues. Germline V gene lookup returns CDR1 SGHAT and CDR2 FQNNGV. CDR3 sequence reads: CASSLGGQPQHF. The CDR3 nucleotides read TGTGCCAGCAGCTTAGGCGGGCAGCCCCAGCATTTT.

The DNA of the CDR3 is TGTGCCAGCAGCTTCCTAAACAGGGGCTACGAGCAGTACTTC. Translating it yields CASSFLNRGYEQYF. The chain recombines TRBV7-2 with TRBJ2-7, with TRBD1 matching 7 bases. The CDR3 loop spans 14 amino acids. J was trimmed by 3 bases and V by 3 bases; bases with no gene match: 5. Germline CDR1 is SGHTA and CDR2 is FQGNSA.

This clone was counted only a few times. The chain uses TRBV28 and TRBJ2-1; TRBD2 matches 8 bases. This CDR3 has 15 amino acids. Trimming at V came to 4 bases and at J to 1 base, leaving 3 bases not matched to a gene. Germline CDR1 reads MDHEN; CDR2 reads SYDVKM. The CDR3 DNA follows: TGTGCCAGCAGTTCAGCGGGAGTTTCCTACAATGAGCAGTTCTTC. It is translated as CASSSAGVSYNEQFF.

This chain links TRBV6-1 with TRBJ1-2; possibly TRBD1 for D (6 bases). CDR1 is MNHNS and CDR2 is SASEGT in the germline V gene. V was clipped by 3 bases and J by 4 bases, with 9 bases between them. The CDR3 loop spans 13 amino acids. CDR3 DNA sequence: TGTGCCAGCAGTGACAGGGGCGGCTATGGCTACACCTTC. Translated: CASSDRGGYGYTF.

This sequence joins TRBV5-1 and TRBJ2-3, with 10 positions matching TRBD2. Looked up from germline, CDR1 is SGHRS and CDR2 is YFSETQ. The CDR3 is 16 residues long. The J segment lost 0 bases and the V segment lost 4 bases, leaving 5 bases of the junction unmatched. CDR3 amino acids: CASSRAGGASTDTQYF. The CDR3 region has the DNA TGCGCCAGCAGCCGAGCGGGGGGGGCTAGCACAGATACGCAGTATTTT.

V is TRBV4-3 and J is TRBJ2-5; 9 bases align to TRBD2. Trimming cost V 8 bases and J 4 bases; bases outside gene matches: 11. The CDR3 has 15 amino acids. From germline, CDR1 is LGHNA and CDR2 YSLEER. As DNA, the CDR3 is TGCGCCAGCTCGAGGGGCGGGGGGGCCAGAGAGACCCAGTACTTC. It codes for CASSRGGGARETQYF.